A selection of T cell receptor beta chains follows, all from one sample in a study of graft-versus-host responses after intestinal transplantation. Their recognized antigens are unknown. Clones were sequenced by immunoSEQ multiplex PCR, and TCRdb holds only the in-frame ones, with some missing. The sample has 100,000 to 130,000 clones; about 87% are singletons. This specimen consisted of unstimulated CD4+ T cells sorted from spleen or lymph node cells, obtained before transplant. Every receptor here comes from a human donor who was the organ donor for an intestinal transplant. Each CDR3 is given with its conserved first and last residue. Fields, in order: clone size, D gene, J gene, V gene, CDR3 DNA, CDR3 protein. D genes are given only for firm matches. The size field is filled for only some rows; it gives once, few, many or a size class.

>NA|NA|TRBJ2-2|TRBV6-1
TGTGCCAGCAGTGCATGGGACGCCGCGAACACCGGGGAGCTGTTTTTT
CASSAWDAANTGELFF
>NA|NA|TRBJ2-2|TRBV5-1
TGCGCCAGCAGCTTGGGACAGGAGGGGGCCGGGGAGCTGTTTTTT
CASSLGQEGAGELFF
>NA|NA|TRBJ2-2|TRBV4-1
TGCGCCAGCAGCGCAAGAGAAACAGGGTTTGCCGGGGAGCTGTTTTTT
CASSARETGFAGELFF
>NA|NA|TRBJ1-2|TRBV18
TGTGCCAGCTCACCACCGGGGGGGGACTATGGCTACACCTTC
CASSPPGGDYGYTF
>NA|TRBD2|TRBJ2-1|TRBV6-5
TGTGCCAGCGGGGAGGGCAGGCCTACCTACAATGAGCAGTTCTTC
CASGEGRPTYNEQFF
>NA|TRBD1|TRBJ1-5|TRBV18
TGTGCCAGCTCACCCAACTACAGGGGAGTTAGGCCCCAGCATTTT
CASSPNYRGVRPQHF
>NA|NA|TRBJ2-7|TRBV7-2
TGTGCCAGCAGCTTAGCGCCCTACGAGCAGTACTTC
CASSLAPYEQYF
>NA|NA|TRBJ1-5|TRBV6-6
TGTGCCGCCCACCCCGGTCCGGGTCCGCCCCAGCATTTT
CAAHPGPGPPQHF
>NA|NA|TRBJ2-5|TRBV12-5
TGTGCTAGTGGTTTGGTCCCTAGCAAGGAGACCCAGTACTTC
CASGLVPSKETQYF
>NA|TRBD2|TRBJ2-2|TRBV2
TGTGCCAGCAGAAGGACTAGCGGGAGCACCGGGGAGCTGTTTTTT
CASRRTSGSTGELFF
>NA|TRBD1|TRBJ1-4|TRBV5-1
TGCGCCAGCAGCTATCAGGGGGCTGCAACTAATGAAAAACTGTTTTTT
CASSYQGAATNEKLFF
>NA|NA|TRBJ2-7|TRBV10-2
TGCCCCGGGGGCGGAGGGGAGCAGTACTTC
CPGGGGEQYF
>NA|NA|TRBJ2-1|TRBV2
TGTGCCAGCAGTGAAGCGGCGCGGGGCGCCTACAATGAGCAGTTCTTC
CASSEAARGAYNEQFF
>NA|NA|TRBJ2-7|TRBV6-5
TGTGCCAGCAGTTACTCGTTCCGGGGCCAGGCCTACGAGCAGTACTTC
CASSYSFRGQAYEQYF
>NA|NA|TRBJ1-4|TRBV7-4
TGTGCCAGCAGCCCTCGTCGGGCGGGTAATGAAAAACTGTTTTTT
CASSPRRAGNEKLFF
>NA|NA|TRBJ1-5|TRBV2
TGTGCCAGCAGTGCTTGGGATTATAGCAATCAGCCCCAGCATTTT
CASSAWDYSNQPQHF
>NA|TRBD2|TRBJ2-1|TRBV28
TGTGCCAGCAGTTTAAACGCGGGGGGAACCTACAATGAGCAGTTCTTC
CASSLNAGGTYNEQFF
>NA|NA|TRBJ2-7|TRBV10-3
TGTGCCATCAGTGAGAGGAACGAGCAGTACTTC
CAISERNEQYF
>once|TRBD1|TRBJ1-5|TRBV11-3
TGTGCCAGCAGCCGCATGTGTGACAGGGGCCGCTTTTTTAGCAATCAGCCCCAGCATTTT
CASSRMCDRGRFFSNQPQHF
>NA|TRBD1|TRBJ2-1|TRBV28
TGTGCCAGCAGTTCGGGACAGGGGGAGAATGAGCAGTTCTTC
CASSSGQGENEQFF
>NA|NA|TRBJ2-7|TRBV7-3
TGTGCCAGCAGCTTAACCCGGAGCCGCGAGCAGTACTTC
CASSLTRSREQYF
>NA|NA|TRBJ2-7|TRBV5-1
TGCGCCAGCAGCTTGGCCACAGGGCAGTACGAGCAGTACTTC
CASSLATGQYEQYF
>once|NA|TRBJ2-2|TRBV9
TGTGCCAGCAGCGTCGACATGTCCGGGGAGCTGTTTTTT
CASSVDMSGELFF
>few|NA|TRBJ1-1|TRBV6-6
TGTGCCACCCGAAGCGGAAACACTGAAGCTTTCTTT
CATRSGNTEAFF
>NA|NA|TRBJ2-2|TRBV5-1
TGCGCCAGCAGCTCCGAGGGAGTGAACACCGGGGAGCTGTTTTTT
CASSSEGVNTGELFF
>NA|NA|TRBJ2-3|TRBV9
TGTGCCAGCAGCGTAGGAACCGGGAGTCCCACAGATACGCAGTATTTT
CASSVGTGSPTDTQYF
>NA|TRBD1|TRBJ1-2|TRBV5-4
TGTGCCAGCAGGGATAACAGGGGAGACTATGGCTACACCTTC
CASRDNRGDYGYTF
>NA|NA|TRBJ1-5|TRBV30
TGTGCCTGGGGAAGGGGCAGCGTGAGCAATCAGCCCCAGCATTTT
CAWGRGSVSNQPQHF
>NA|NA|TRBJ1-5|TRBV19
TGTGCCAGTAGTTCCAGGGAGAGTCAGCCCCAGCATTTT
CASSSRESQPQHF
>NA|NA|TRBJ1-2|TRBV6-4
TGTGCCAGCAGTGATAACGGCTATGGCTACACCTTC
CASSDNGYGYTF
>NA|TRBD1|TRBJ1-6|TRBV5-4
TGTGCCAGCAGCCCTCGGGCAGGGGGCGCGTCACCCCTCCACTTT
CASSPRAGGASPLHF
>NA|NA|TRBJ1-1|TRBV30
TGTGCCTGGAGTGTACGCACAGCTATACCAGCTTTCTTT
CAWSVRTAIPAFF
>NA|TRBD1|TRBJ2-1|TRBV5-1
TGCGCCAGCAGCTTGGGGGCGCAGACAGGGCCCTACAATGAGCAGTTCTTC
CASSLGAQTGPYNEQFF
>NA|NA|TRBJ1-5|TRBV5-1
TGCGCCAGCAGCGGGGGTATTGGTCAGCCCCAGCATTTT
CASSGGIGQPQHF
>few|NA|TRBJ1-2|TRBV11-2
TGTGCCAGCAGCTTCTCTGGGGACTATGGCTACACCTTC
CASSFSGDYGYTF
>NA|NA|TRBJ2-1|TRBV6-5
TGTGCCAGCAGTGAAGGATTTACTCGTAGGGAGCAGTTCTTC
CASSEGFTRREQFF
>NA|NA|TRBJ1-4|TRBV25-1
TGTGCCAGCAGTGAATGGGGAGGGAATGAAAAACTGTTTTTT
CASSEWGGNEKLFF
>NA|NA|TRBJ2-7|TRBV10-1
TGCGCCAGCAGTGAGTCGGGGGTAGGCGAGCAGTACTTC
CASSESGVGEQYF